This T cell receptor (beta chain) was found in a study of T cells in Graves' hyperthyroidism and ophthalmopathy. Study-level points and caveats: Progression to ophthalmopathy was predicted a median of 6.5 months early.

This clonotype was seen at least ten times. Its specificity is unknown. The CDR3 totals 12 residues. CDR1 and CDR2 (germline): MNHEY, SVGEGT. With V trimmed by 11 bases and J by 4 bases, 8 bases remained unmatched. TCR beta CDR3 regions were amplified from RNA. TCR CDR3 underwent first-round RT-PCR with the HTBI primer set. TCRdb reanalysed the multiplex PCR reads using MiXCR and keeps one entry per CDR3 protein. The sample includes hundreds of thousands of distinct CDR3 sequences, over 11% of them seen just once. The chain links TRBV6-2 or TRBV6-3 to TRBJ2-7; 7 bases match TRBD1. The sequencing input was blood. The TCR was taken from a woman younger than 45 with Graves' hyperthyroidism. The CDR3 DNA is TGTGCCTCCCGGGACAGTGATTACGAGCAGTACTTC. It translates to CASRDSDYEQYF.